This T cell receptor beta chain was captured in a study of cytomegalovirus exposure and HLA in healthy donors. Broader study findings: Three chains tied to CMV proved CMV antigen-specific in vitro. Productive rates of about 87% or about 30% were seen for most TCR beta V segments in an earlier analysis. What TCR beta sequences reportedly achieved was accurate prediction of HLA-A and HLA-B alleles in most subjects.

Germline CDR1 and CDR2: LNHDA and SQIVND (reference sequence). Trimming cost V 3 bases and J 6 bases, with 12 bases left between them. This CDR3 region has 14 residues. PCR was performed using 60 Vbeta and 13 Jbeta primers. Assay: immunoSEQ multiplex PCR; the TCRdb copy retains only in-frame clones and omits some. The sample yields 95,000 to 150,000 clones, around 80% seen once. About this clone itself: Its cognate antigen is unknown.

This sequence was found in a man aged 45-65 years in good health and CMV-seronegative. Sequencing was done on a sample of PBMCs. This chain joins TRBV19 and TRBJ1-5; D gene ambiguous. The CDR3 DNA follows: TGTGCCAGTAGTATTGAGTCAGCGATTCAGCCCCAGCATTTT. Protein product: CASSIESAIQPQHF.